Ten or more counts support the clone carrying this T cell receptor (beta chain). What it binds is not known. This entry is derived from a study of Graves' ophthalmopathy and Graves' hyperthyroidism. Overall study context: Blood was drawn at initial diagnosis, before any treatment. The study, taken as a whole, reports: Sensitivity of roughly 88% and specificity of approximately 81% were achieved when a 13-signature model separated ophthalmopathy from stable hyperthyroidism. Blood shared most expanded thyroid clonotypes above 0.001 frequency.

CDR1 is MDHEN and CDR2 is SYDVKM in the germline V gene. The CDR3 length is 17 residues. Trimming took off 3 bases at V and 3 bases at J, with 18 bases between the two ends. Calling hyperthyroidism stable required that no ophthalmopathy show up within 18 months of follow-up. The TCR beta CDR3 regions underwent amplification from RNA transcripts. A first-round RT-PCR used HTBI primers, followed by a second-round multiplex PCR. TCRdb passed the multiplex PCR reads through MiXCR, listing each CDR3 protein once. This sample carries roughly 420,000 distinct CDR3 sequences, roughly 21% of them seen once, and the ten largest clones take approximately 3.2%.

This TCR was sampled from a woman aged 18-29 years with stable Graves' hyperthyroidism. Material for sequencing was peripheral blood. The V gene is TRBV28, the J gene TRBJ1-5; no clear D. For the CDR3, the DNA is TGTGCCAGCAGTTTGCGTTCCTGGAGGTCGCTCAATCAGCCCCAGCATTTT. Protein sequence: CASSLRSWRSLNQPQHF.